The 26 T cell receptor beta chains listed next were all sequenced from one sample in a study of Graves' ophthalmopathy and Graves' hyperthyroidism. The authors amplified TCR beta CDR3 regions, and they did so from RNA transcripts for repertoire sequencing. First-round RT-PCR used HTBI primers; second-round multiplex PCR followed. TCRdb used MiXCR to reprocess the multiplex PCR reads, holding one entry per CDR3 protein. The data show hundreds of thousands of distinct CDR3 sequences, roughly 41% seen once. The specimen sequenced was peripheral blood. The receptors stem from an adult man with Graves' ophthalmopathy.

This clonotype was seen at least ten times. The genes are TRBV7-9 and TRBJ1-1; D gene unclear. Germline CDR1 is SEHNR and CDR2 is FQNEAQ (reference sequence). With 5 bases removed from V and 8 bases from J, the gap between germline ends came to 15 bases. The CDR3 spans 13 residues. The CDR3 DNA is TGTGCCAGCAGCCCGTCGTATGGTGCCGAAGCTTTCTTT. It translates to CASSPSYGAEAFF.

This clonotype was recorded many times. The chain is built from TRBV2 and TRBJ2-7; possibly TRBD2 for D (5 bases). V lost 8 bases and J lost 1, with 12 bases in between. This CDR3 is 13 amino acids long. Germline V gene sequence: CDR1 SNHLY, CDR2 FYNNEI. The CDR3 loop reads CASSFGVSYEQYF. The CDR3 coding sequence is TGTGCCAGCTCCTTCGGGGTGTCCTACGAGCAGTACTTC.

The chain is built from TRBV6-5 and TRBJ2-7; the D gene is possibly TRBD2 (7 bases). V was trimmed by 0 bases and J by 2 bases, leaving 11 bases between them. The CDR3 covers 15 residues. Germline CDR1 is MNHEY and CDR2 is SVGAGI. CDR3 sequence reads: CASSYSIGGAYEQYF. CDR3 bases: TGTGCCAGCAGTTACTCGATAGGGGGGGCCTACGAGCAGTACTTC.

A few counts support this clonotype. The gene calls are TRBV25-1 and TRBJ2-6; D is possibly TRBD1 or TRBD2 (5 bases each). The germline V and J ends were trimmed by 3 bases and 4 bases, with 13 bases remaining between them. CDR3 length: 16 residues. Per the germline V gene, CDR1 is MGHDK and CDR2 is SYGVNS. CDR3 protein: CASSDSAGAGANVLTF. DNA for the CDR3: TGTGCCAGCAGTGATAGTGCCGGGGCAGGGGCCAACGTCCTGACTTTC.

The chain has TRBV29-1 and TRBJ2-2; perhaps TRBD1 as D (6 bases). Germline CDR1 reads SQVTM; CDR2 reads ANQGSEA. The CDR3 extends over 16 amino acids. Trimming stripped 2 bases from V and 4 bases from J, with 17 bases between. The CDR3 sequence is CSVESVDSAITGELFF. In DNA, the CDR3 is TGCAGCGTTGAAAGCGTGGACAGCGCGATCACCGGGGAGCTGTTTTTT.

The CDR3 is CSVDKGAGSYEQYF. CDR3 nucleotides: TGCAGCGTTGACAAGGGGGCTGGCTCCTACGAGCAGTACTTC. The V gene is TRBV29-1, the J gene TRBJ2-7; TRBD1 agrees at 7 bases. The CDR3 contains 14 residues. CDR1 is SQVTM and CDR2 is ANQGSEA in the germline V gene. V lost 3 bases to trimming and J lost 0 bases; unmatched junction nucleotides: 5.

This chain uses TRBV5-4 with TRBJ2-7; 8 nucleotides line up with TRBD2. The ends lost 0 bases at V and 6 bases at J; junction bases unmatched: 8. The germline V gene encodes CDR1 SGHNT and CDR2 YYREEE (reference sequence). This CDR3 contains 15 residues. This CDR3 reads CASSLVGGRSVEQYF. The CDR3, as DNA: TGTGCCAGCAGCTTGGTTGGCGGGAGGTCTGTCGAGCAGTACTTC.

There are a few counts of this clonotype. J is TRBJ1-1 and V is TRBV12-3 or TRBV12-4; D not resolved. The length of the CDR3 is 17 residues. Deletions cut 4 bases from V and 1 base from J, with 19 bases between. The DNA of the CDR3 is TGTGCCAGCAGTTCGATATACCTCGGTTCGGCGAACACTGAAGCTTTCTTT. This translates into CASSSIYLGSANTEAFF.

This clonotype was seen ten or more times. The chain employs TRBV10-3 and TRBJ2-5; weak D call: TRBD2 (6 bases). The V end was cut by 10 bases, the J end by 4 bases, with 13 bases between. The CDR3 has 12 amino acids. Germline-derived CDR1 and CDR2 are ENHRY and SYGVKD. The CDR3 DNA sequence: TGTGCCACCAAGACCGGGGGAGAGACCCAGTACTTC. Its protein product is CATKTGGETQYF.

This clonotype was found many times. The rearrangement links TRBV10-2 to TRBJ1-2; D is uncertain. CDR1 is WSHSY, CDR2 SAAADI, per germline. The length of the CDR3 is 14 residues. The germline V and J ends were trimmed by 3 bases and 8 bases, with 16 bases remaining between them. CDR3 coding DNA: TGCGCCAGCAGTGACAGCTCCTATATAGGCGGCTACACCTTC. Its protein is CASSDSSYIGGYTF.

The chain couples TRBV15 to TRBJ1-2; 7 nucleotides line up with TRBD1. The CDR3 runs 16 residues. J was trimmed by 4 bases and V by 5 bases; bases with no gene match: 13. CDR1 is LNHNV and CDR2 is YYDKDF in the germline V gene (reference sequence). Here the CDR3 reads CATSLIIGTAVYGYTF. DNA of the CDR3: TGTGCCACCAGCCTAATTATCGGGACAGCGGTCTATGGCTACACCTTC.

CDR3 sequence reads: CASSYSVGIQETQYF. Written as DNA, the CDR3 is TGTGCCAGCAGTTACTCGGTCGGGATACAAGAGACCCAGTACTTC. V is TRBV6-5 and J is TRBJ2-5; the D gene is possibly TRBD2 (5 bases). V shed 0 bases and J shed 2 bases, with 10 bases lying between them. Germline V lookup: CDR1 MNHEY, CDR2 SVGAGI. CDR3 length: 15 residues.

The chain couples TRBV10-3 to TRBJ2-7; 10 nucleotides match TRBD1. V lost 10 bases, J lost 2 bases, and 11 bases stayed unmatched. Per germline, CDR1 ENHRY and CDR2 SYGVKD. CDR3 size: 15 residues. CDR3 in amino acids: CASSKGQGGTYEQYF. Written as DNA, the CDR3 is TGTGCCAGCAGCAAAGGACAGGGGGGAACCTACGAGCAGTACTTC.

This chain uses TRBV19 with TRBJ1-1, with TRBD1 matching 9 bases. The CDR3 contains 15 residues. CDR1 LNHDA and CDR2 SQIVND come from the germline V gene (reference sequence). With 4 bases clipped from V and 1 base from J, the junction kept 4 bases outside the gene matches. CDR3: CASSTPGQGNTEAFF. The CDR3, as DNA: TGTGCCAGTAGTACCCCGGGACAGGGGAACACTGAAGCTTTCTTT.

The J gene is TRBJ1-1, the V gene TRBV10-3; D might be TRBD1 (6 bases). This CDR3 is built from 14 residues. V gave up 5 bases and J gave up 1 base, with 11 bases separating them. From germline, CDR1 is ENHRY and CDR2 SYGVKD. The CDR3 sequence: CAISSPGQNTEAFF. CDR3 in DNA: TGTGCCATCAGTTCGCCGGGACAGAACACTGAAGCTTTCTTT.

This clonotype was recorded once. The chain is built from TRBV12-3 or TRBV12-4 and TRBJ1-1, with 7 bases matching TRBD1. The CDR3 sequence is 16 residues long. V gave up 3 bases and J gave up 3 bases; unmatched junction bases: 10. CDR3 sequence: CASSFRTGVRYTEAFF. Written as DNA, the CDR3 is TGTGCCAGCAGTTTTAGAACAGGGGTAAGGTACACTGAAGCTTTCTTT.

This clonotype occurred a few times. The chain couples TRBV4-1 to TRBJ1-5; 7 bases match TRBD1. CDR3 size: 15 residues. Germline V CDR1 and CDR2: MGHRA, YSYEKL. V was clipped by 1 base and J by 1 base; unmatched bases: 1. Here the CDR3 reads CASSQVQGSNQPQHF. The CDR3 DNA reads TGCGCCAGCAGCCAAGTACAGGGGAGCAATCAGCCCCAGCATTTT.

This clonotype has only a few counts. The CDR3 coding sequence is TGCAGTGCTATGACAGGGTCAGAGACCCAGTACTTC. This sequence encodes CSAMTGSETQYF. V usage is TRBV20-1 and J usage is TRBJ2-5, with 7 bases matching TRBD1. The CDR3 is made up of 12 amino acids. Germline V gene data show CDR1 as DFQATT and CDR2 as SNEGSKA (reference sequence). V shed 4 bases and J 4 bases; nucleotides not matched to a gene: 3.

This sequence joins TRBV11-3 and TRBJ2-7; tentative D call: TRBD2 (6 bases). The V gene lost 0 bases and the J gene lost 6 bases, with 18 bases spanning the gap. Germline values: CDR1 SGHNT, CDR2 YENEEA. CDR3 length equals 16 residues. The CDR3 is CASSLDSRIAGSEQYF. CDR3 coding DNA: TGTGCCAGCAGCTTAGATTCCCGAATAGCCGGGAGCGAGCAGTACTTC.

A remark on this clonotype: A single base separates this from a much larger clone, so it may be a read error. Since the CDR3 does not end with the conserved phenylalanine or tryptophan, this likely comes from a read error. J is TRBJ1-1 and V is TRBV19, with 12 bases matching TRBD1. Germline CDR1 and CDR2: LNHDA and SQIVND (reference sequence). The CDR3 is 16 amino acids. The chain's CDR3 is CASIEGTGGAGTEAFL. DNA for the CDR3: TGCGCCAGCATCGAAGGGACAGGGGGCGCAGGCACTGAAGCTTTCTTG.

This clonotype was recorded many times. The rearrangement uses TRBV15 and TRBJ2-7; D is unclear. Trimming stripped 1 base from V and 7 bases from J, with 8 bases between. Per the germline V gene, CDR1 is LNHNV and CDR2 is YYDKDF (reference sequence). The CDR3 runs to 12 residues. The CDR3 DNA sequence: TGTGCCACCAGCAGAGCCGGGCGGGAGCAGTACTTC. Translating gives CATSRAGREQYF.

There are many counts of this clonotype. V gene TRBV19 combines with J gene TRBJ2-5; D unresolved. V was clipped by 10 bases and J by 2 bases, with 11 bases between them. Germline V gives CDR1 LNHDA, CDR2 SQIVND (reference sequence). This CDR3 is built from 12 residues. Here the CDR3 DNA reads TGTGCCACAAGGTCCCCGCAAGAGACCCAGTACTTC. Protein: CATRSPQETQYF.

This clonotype was recorded many times. The rearrangement joins TRBV7-9 to TRBJ2-7; D ambiguous. Trimming stripped 3 bases from V and 5 bases from J, with 5 bases between. This CDR3 has 11 residues. Germline-derived CDR1 and CDR2 are SEHNR and FQNEAQ (reference sequence). In nucleotides, the CDR3 is TGTGCCAGCAGCTTTTCCCACGAGCAGTACTTC. Amino acid sequence: CASSFSHEQYF.

This clonotype was counted a single time. V gene TRBV29-1 combines with J gene TRBJ2-3; 11 nucleotides match TRBD2. J was trimmed by 5 bases and V by 5 bases; bases with no gene match: 12. The V gene's germline CDR1 is SQVTM and CDR2 ANQGSEA. This CDR3 comprises 16 residues. CDR3: CSVLPRLAGPGDTQYF. DNA of the CDR3: TGCAGCGTTCTACCTCGACTAGCGGGGCCGGGAGATACGCAGTATTTT.

V usage is TRBV20-1 and J usage is TRBJ1-1, with 8 bases matching TRBD1. CDR3 length equals 15 residues. Per the germline V gene, CDR1 is DFQATT and CDR2 is SNEGSKA (reference sequence). V shed 0 bases, J shed 2 bases, and the junction held 5 bases outside the gene matches. The chain's CDR3 is CSARESGQGNTEAFF. The CDR3 bases are TGCAGTGCTAGAGAGAGCGGACAGGGTAACACTGAAGCTTTCTTT.

The chain is built from TRBV20-1 and TRBJ2-5; D unresolved. Trimming stripped 6 bases from V and 2 bases from J, with 10 bases between. The CDR3 totals 12 residues. Germline V lookup: CDR1 DFQATT, CDR2 SNEGSKA (reference sequence). The CDR3 nucleotides read TGCAGTGCGACGAAGCAGCAAGAGACCCAGTACTTC. As protein: CSATKQQETQYF.